The rows below give T cell receptor beta chains drawn from one sample of a study of regulatory T cells in long-lasting Graves disease. TCRdb recomputed calls from the multiplex PCR reads with MiXCR, one row per CDR3 protein. The sample has 250,000 or so distinct CDR3 sequences; around a sixth are singletons. The same data also contributed to another study, on T cells in Graves' hyperthyroidism and ophthalmopathy.

The source was peripheral blood mononuclear cells (PBMCs), collected at new diagnosis, from a patient treated with antithyroid drugs. The receptor set was obtained from a woman aged 30 to 39 with Graves disease. Each CDR3 is given with its conserved first and last residue. The D gene is left open where the match is weak. Some rows have no size entry. The others give once, few or many, or a class for an expanded clone.

many,TRBV4-1,TRBJ2-5,TRBD2,TGCGCCAGCAGCCAAGAAGGACTAGCGGGGGACCAAGAGACCCAGTACTTC,CASSQEGLAGDQETQYF
many,TRBV12-3/TRBV12-4,TRBJ2-3,-,TGTGCCAGCAGTTTAATCGGGGGTGATACGCAGTATTTT,CASSLIGGDTQYF
many,TRBV6-1,TRBJ2-1,-,TGTGCCAGCACGGGGGGCCCCGATCATGAGCAGTTCTTC,CASTGGPDHEQFF
many,TRBV10-3,TRBJ2-1,TRBD2,TGTGCCATCAGCGTAGCGGGGGTTACCTACAATGAGCAGTTCTTC,CAISVAGVTYNEQFF
many,TRBV7-2,TRBJ1-1,-,TGTGCCAGCAGCTTAGTTTCGGTACAGGGCTTAGCTTTCTTT,CASSLVSVQGLAFF
-,TRBV4-1,TRBJ1-2,-,TGCGCCAGCAGCCGCGCCATTTGGACAGCCTATGGCTACACCTTC,CASSRAIWTAYGYTF
few,TRBV13,TRBJ2-3,TRBD2,TGTGCCAGCAGCTTAGGCCTCCGTGGGCTAGCGGGGACAGATACGCAGTATTTT,CASSLGLRGLAGTDTQYF
many,TRBV2,TRBJ2-7,TRBD1,TGTGCCAGCAGATCCGGGACAGCGCGTTACGAGCAGTACTTC,CASRSGTARYEQYF
many,TRBV3-1,TRBJ1-1,-,TGTGCCAGCAGCCAACGGGGGGCCGGTGAAGCTTTCTTT,CASSQRGAGEAFF
many,TRBV20-1,TRBJ2-7,-,TGCAGTGCTAGAGATGGCACCCACGAGCAGTACTTC,CSARDGTHEQYF
many,TRBV27,TRBJ2-3,TRBD2,TGTGCCAGCAGACAGACTAGCGGGGGGCAACTCACAGATACGCAGTATTTT,CASRQTSGGQLTDTQYF
many,TRBV6-2/TRBV6-3,TRBJ2-7,TRBD1,TGTGCCAGCAGTTTCAAACCTCCGGGACAGGGTAGAGGCGAGCAGTACTTC,CASSFKPPGQGRGEQYF
many,TRBV7-2,TRBJ1-5,-,TGTGCCAGCAGCTTATGGGGGGAGGTTAATCAGCCCCAGCATTTT,CASSLWGEVNQPQHF
many,TRBV18,TRBJ2-3,-,TGTGCCAGCTCACGTACAATCGGGGGCCAAGATACGCAGTATTTT,CASSRTIGGQDTQYF
many,TRBV18,TRBJ1-2,TRBD1,TGTGCCAGCTCACTCGACAGGGAAACGGCAGAGGGCTACACCTTC,CASSLDRETAEGYTF
few,TRBV19,TRBJ1-2,-,TGTGCCAGTAGTAAGCAGGCACGGACCTATGGCTACACCTTC,CASSKQARTYGYTF
many,TRBV20-1,TRBJ1-5,TRBD1,TGCAGTGCTAGAGATTGGGCGACAGGGTCGGTGCCGAATCAGCCCCAGCATTTT,CSARDWATGSVPNQPQHF
few,TRBV5-8,TRBJ1-2,-,TGTGCCAGCGGGAAAGGGCTTCTACTCTATGGCTACACCTTC,CASGKGLLLYGYTF
many,TRBV20-1,TRBJ2-5,-,TGCAGTGCTAGAGTCTTCGGACGGGGCCAAGAGACCCAGTACTTC,CSARVFGRGQETQYF
-,TRBV20-1,TRBJ1-4,-,TGCAGTGCTAGATTAACCGGGAGCAGCACAACTAATGAAAAACTGTTTTTT,CSARLTGSSTTNEKLFF
-,TRBV20-1,TRBJ2-3,TRBD2,TGCAGTGCTAGAGATTTTGCGGGGGGACCCACAGATACGCAGTATTTT,CSARDFAGGPTDTQYF
-,TRBV14,TRBJ2-5,TRBD2,TGTGCCAGCAGCCACATGCCACCGGGACTAGCGGGGGCCGGCCAAGAGACCCAGTACTTC,CASSHMPPGLAGAGQETQYF
many,TRBV7-8,TRBJ2-3,-,TGTGCCAGCAGCCCGCGTCGGGGAATAAGGGTAGATACGCAGTATTTT,CASSPRRGIRVDTQYF
-,TRBV5-1,TRBJ2-2,-,TGCGCCAGCAGCTTGGGGCCCACCGGGGAGCTGTTTTTT,CASSLGPTGELFF
many,TRBV7-2,TRBJ1-2,-,TGTGCCAGCAGCTTAGGGGTAAACTATGGCTACACCTTC,CASSLGVNYGYTF
-,TRBV20-1,TRBJ1-1,-,TGCAGTGCCCCCCCGCAAAGGGTTTACATGAACACTGAAGCTTTCTTT,CSAPPQRVYMNTEAFF
many,TRBV7-9,TRBJ1-1,-,TGTGCCAGCAGCTCTCCCCGGGGCCGGAACACTGAAGCTTTCTTT,CASSSPRGRNTEAFF
many,TRBV20-1,TRBJ2-1,TRBD2,TGCAGTGCTAGAGATTCTAGCGGGGGGGCCTACAATGAGCAGTTCTTC,CSARDSSGGAYNEQFF
-,TRBV12-5,TRBJ1-2,TRBD1,TGTGCTAGTGGGGCAGGGACAGTCGCCTATGGCTACACCTTC,CASGAGTVAYGYTF
many,TRBV4-1,TRBJ1-5,TRBD1,TGCGCCAGCAGCAAAGGACAGGCTAGAAATCAGCCCCAGCATTTT,CASSKGQARNQPQHF
many,TRBV7-2,TRBJ1-5,-,TGTGCCAGCAGCTTAAGGGGTTTGGAAAGCAATCAGCCCCAGCATTTT,CASSLRGLESNQPQHF
few,TRBV7-3,TRBJ2-7,-,TGTGCCAGCACCGTTTCAGGGGACTACGAGCAGTACTTC,CASTVSGDYEQYF
many,TRBV7-9,TRBJ1-2,-,TGTGCCAGCAGACCCATGGGCTCTAACTATGGCTACACCTTC,CASRPMGSNYGYTF
many,TRBV2,TRBJ2-3,-,TGTGCCAGCAGTGAAGGGACACTCTTCCACACAGATACGCAGTATTTT,CASSEGTLFHTDTQYF
-,TRBV5-4,TRBJ2-7,-,TGTGCCAGCAGCTTGGAATGGGGGCCGGGTCGCTACGAGCAGTACTTC,CASSLEWGPGRYEQYF
-,TRBV7-9,TRBJ1-2,-,TGTGCCAGCAGCCTAGGACGGGCCCTAGTCTATGGCTACACCTTC,CASSLGRALVYGYTF
-,TRBV19,TRBJ2-6,-,TGTGCCAGTAGTCAATTCTCTGGGGCCAACGTCCTGACTTTC,CASSQFSGANVLTF
many,TRBV20-1,TRBJ2-7,TRBD1,TGCAGTGCAGCGCAACAGGGGATCTACGAGCAGTACTTC,CSAAQQGIYEQYF
many,TRBV18,TRBJ2-7,-,TGTGCCAGCTCAAGGTGGGGCCAAAGCTCCTACGAGCAGTACTTC,CASSRWGQSSYEQYF
many,TRBV7-2,TRBJ1-5,-,TGTGCCAGCAGCTTCGGGCACGATCAGCCCCAGCATTTT,CASSFGHDQPQHF
many,TRBV6-1,TRBJ2-5,-,TGTGCCAGCAGTGAGTCTTTCCAAGAGACCCAGTACTTC,CASSESFQETQYF
-,TRBV30,TRBJ2-1,TRBD2,TGTGCCTGGAGTGTATTAGGGAGGGATTACAATGAGCAGTTCTTC,CAWSVLGRDYNEQFF
-,TRBV5-1,TRBJ2-3,-,TGCGCCAGCAGCTTGGATTTGCACGGGAGCACAGATACGCAGTATTTT,CASSLDLHGSTDTQYF
many,TRBV6-2/TRBV6-3,TRBJ2-1,-,TGTGCCAGCAGTTACACGCAAACTTCGAGTGTGAATGAGCAGTTCTTC,CASSYTQTSSVNEQFF
many,TRBV3-1,TRBJ2-2,TRBD2,TGTGCCAGCAGTCGACTAGCGGTGAACACCGGGGAGCTGTTTTTT,CASSRLAVNTGELFF
many,TRBV12-5,TRBJ1-5,-,TGTGCTAGTGGTTTGGGTCCTCAGCCCCAGCATTTT,CASGLGPQPQHF
many,TRBV12-3/TRBV12-4,TRBJ1-1,-,TGTGCCAGCAGTTCCGATAGGGATAGGGCTGAAGCTTTCTTT,CASSSDRDRAEAFF
few,TRBV12-3/TRBV12-4,TRBJ2-2,-,TGTGCCAGCAGTTGGACTGGGAACACCGGGGAGCTGTTTTTT,CASSWTGNTGELFF
-,TRBV18,TRBJ2-5,TRBD2,TGTGCCAGCACGCGGGGACTAGCGGGGTTGGAGACCCAGTACTTC,CASTRGLAGLETQYF
many,TRBV3-1,TRBJ1-3,-,TGTGCCAGCAGCCCAGTTGGGGGGGCCGCTGGAAACACCATATATTTT,CASSPVGGAAGNTIYF
many,TRBV12-3/TRBV12-4,TRBJ1-4,TRBD1,TGTGCCAGCAGTTTTTTCGACAGGGGAGGTGAAAAACTGTTTTTT,CASSFFDRGGEKLFF
few,TRBV4-1,TRBJ1-2,-,TGCGCCAGCAGCCAAGGGAAAACGGTCTATGGCTACACCTTC,CASSQGKTVYGYTF
few,TRBV30,TRBJ1-5,-,TGTGCCGGGGGACTTTATAGCAATCAGCCCCAGCATTTT,CAGGLYSNQPQHF